This T cell receptor beta chain was retrieved from a study of response to subunit inactivated influenza vaccine. TCRdb passed the RT-PCR reads through MiXCR, listing each CDR3 protein once. The repertoire holds almost 600,000 distinct CDR3 sequences, with 14% as singletons. The CDR3 runs 15 residues. Germline CDR1 is KGHSH and CDR2 is LQKENI. V shed 6 bases and J 2 bases; nucleotides not matched to a gene: 6. This clonotype came up a few times. The rearrangement links TRBV18 to TRBJ2-7, with TRBD1 matching over 11 bases. The sequencing used PBMCs from blood, collected 11 to 12 days after vaccination. This TCR was sampled from a man aged 45-60 years who received an inactivated influenza vaccine. The CDR3 protein is CASSQGQGGTYEQYF. The CDR3 DNA sequence: TGTGCCAGCTCCCAGGGACAGGGGGGGACCTACGAGCAGTACTTC. Full variable domain (remainder filled in from reference TRBV18 and TRBJ2-7): NAGVMQNPRHLVRRRGQEARLRCSPMKGHSHVYWYRQLPEEGLKFMVYLQKENIIDESGMPKERFSAEFPKEGPSILRIQQVVRGDSAAYFCASSQGQGGTYEQYFGPGTRLTVT.